The rows below give T cell receptor beta chains drawn from one sample of a study of CD8 T cells in ankylosing spondylitis. TCRdb redid the calling of the 5' RACE reads with MiXCR, one entry per CDR3 protein. The data hold about 35,000 distinct CDR3 sequences, with about 9.3% observed a single time. The sequencing sample was made of blood, either unsorted or a sorted T cell fraction (not recorded which). These receptor sequences come from a male donor with ankylosing spondylitis or in good health (not recorded which). The CDR3 runs from the conserved cysteine through the conserved F or W. The order of the fields is D gene, J gene, V gene, clone size, CDR3 protein, CDR3 DNA. D genes are given only for firm matches. Clone size is not always given. Where it is, it says once, few, many or a class for expanded clones.

D gene: NA; J gene: TRBJ1-6; V gene: TRBV27; clone size: many; CDR3 protein: CASRADSMVWSPLHF; CDR3 DNA: TGTGCCAGCAGAGCGGACAGCATGGTTTGGTCACCCCTCCACTTT
D gene: NA; J gene: TRBJ1-4; V gene: TRBV12-3/TRBV12-4; clone size: many; CDR3 protein: CASRPAVGANEKLFF; CDR3 DNA: TGTGCCAGCAGGCCAGCGGTCGGGGCTAATGAAAAACTGTTTTTT
D gene: TRBD2; J gene: TRBJ2-5; V gene: TRBV6-1; clone size: many; CDR3 protein: CASSEVGRELQETQYF; CDR3 DNA: TGTGCCAGCAGTGAAGTCGGGCGGGAGCTACAAGAGACCCAGTACTTC
D gene: NA; J gene: TRBJ2-3; V gene: TRBV3-1; clone size: many; CDR3 protein: CASSQRPPSTDTQYF; CDR3 DNA: TGTGCCAGCAGCCAAAGACCTCCTAGCACAGATACGCAGTATTTT
D gene: NA; J gene: TRBJ2-1; V gene: TRBV7-2; clone size: many; CDR3 protein: CASSLFTGASYNEQFF; CDR3 DNA: TGTGCCAGCAGCTTATTCACGGGGGCTTCCTACAATGAGCAGTTCTTC
D gene: NA; J gene: TRBJ1-2; V gene: TRBV29-1; clone size: few; CDR3 protein: CSVVRQYGYTF; CDR3 DNA: TGCAGCGTTGTTAGGCAGTATGGCTACACCTTC
D gene: NA; J gene: TRBJ2-1; V gene: TRBV14; clone size: NA; CDR3 protein: CASSDSGYNEQFF; CDR3 DNA: TGTGCCAGCAGCGATAGCGGTTACAATGAGCAGTTCTTC
D gene: NA; J gene: TRBJ2-7; V gene: TRBV7-2; clone size: many; CDR3 protein: CASSLRRESSYEQYF; CDR3 DNA: TGTGCCAGCAGCTTAAGAAGGGAAAGCTCCTACGAGCAGTACTTC
D gene: TRBD1; J gene: TRBJ1-1; V gene: TRBV20-1; clone size: many; CDR3 protein: CSAREGGRGDTEAFF; CDR3 DNA: TGCAGTGCTAGAGAAGGCGGCAGGGGGGACACTGAAGCTTTCTTT
D gene: NA; J gene: TRBJ2-3; V gene: TRBV7-6; clone size: NA; CDR3 protein: CASSPESSLGTQYF; CDR3 DNA: TGTGCCAGCAGCCCGGAGTCCTCGTTGGGTACGCAGTATTTT
D gene: TRBD1; J gene: TRBJ2-1; V gene: TRBV4-3; clone size: many; CDR3 protein: CASSQDGQGPYNEQFF; CDR3 DNA: TGCGCCAGCAGCCAAGACGGACAGGGCCCCTACAATGAGCAGTTCTTC
D gene: TRBD1; J gene: TRBJ2-1; V gene: TRBV10-3; clone size: many; CDR3 protein: CAIGGTGTTVEQFF; CDR3 DNA: TGTGCCATCGGGGGGACAGGGACTACCGTTGAGCAGTTCTTC
D gene: TRBD2; J gene: TRBJ2-1; V gene: TRBV9; clone size: many; CDR3 protein: CASSPPPGGPPEQFF; CDR3 DNA: TGTGCCAGCAGCCCCCCCCCGGGAGGGCCCCCTGAGCAGTTCTTC
D gene: NA; J gene: TRBJ2-2; V gene: TRBV27; clone size: many; CDR3 protein: CASASPPVDTGELFF; CDR3 DNA: TGTGCCAGCGCTAGCCCCCCCGTGGACACCGGGGAGCTGTTTTTT